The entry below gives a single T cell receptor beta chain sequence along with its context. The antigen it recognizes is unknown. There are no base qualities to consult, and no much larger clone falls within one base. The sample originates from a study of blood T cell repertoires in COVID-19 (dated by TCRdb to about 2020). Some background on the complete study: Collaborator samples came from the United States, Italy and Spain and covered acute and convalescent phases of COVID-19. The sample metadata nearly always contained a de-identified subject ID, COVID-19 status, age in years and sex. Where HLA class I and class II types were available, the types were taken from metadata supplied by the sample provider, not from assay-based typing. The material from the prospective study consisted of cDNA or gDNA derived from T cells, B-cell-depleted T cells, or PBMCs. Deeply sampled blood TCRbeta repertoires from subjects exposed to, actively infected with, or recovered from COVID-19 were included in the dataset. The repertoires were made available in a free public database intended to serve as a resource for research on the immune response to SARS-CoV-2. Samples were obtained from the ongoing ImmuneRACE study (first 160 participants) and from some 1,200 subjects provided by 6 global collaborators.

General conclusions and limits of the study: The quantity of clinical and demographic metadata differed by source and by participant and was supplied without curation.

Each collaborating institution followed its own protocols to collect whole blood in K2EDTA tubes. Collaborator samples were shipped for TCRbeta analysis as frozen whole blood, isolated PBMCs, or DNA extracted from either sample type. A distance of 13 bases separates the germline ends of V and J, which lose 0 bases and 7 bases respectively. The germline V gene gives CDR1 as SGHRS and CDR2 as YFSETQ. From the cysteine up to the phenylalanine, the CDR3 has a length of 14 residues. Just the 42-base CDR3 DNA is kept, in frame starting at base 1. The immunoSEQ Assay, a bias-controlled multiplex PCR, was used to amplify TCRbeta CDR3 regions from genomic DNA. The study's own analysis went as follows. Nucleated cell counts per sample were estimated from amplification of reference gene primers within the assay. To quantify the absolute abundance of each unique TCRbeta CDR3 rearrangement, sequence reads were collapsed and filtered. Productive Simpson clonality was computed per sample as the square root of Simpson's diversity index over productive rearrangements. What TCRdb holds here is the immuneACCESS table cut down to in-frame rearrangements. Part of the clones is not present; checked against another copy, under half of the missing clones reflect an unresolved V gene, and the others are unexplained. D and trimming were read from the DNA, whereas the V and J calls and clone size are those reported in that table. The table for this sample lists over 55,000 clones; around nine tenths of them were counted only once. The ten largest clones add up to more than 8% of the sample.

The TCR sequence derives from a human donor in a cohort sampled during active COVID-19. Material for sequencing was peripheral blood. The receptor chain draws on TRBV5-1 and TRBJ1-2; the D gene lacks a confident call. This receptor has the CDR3 CASSLAEVFSGYTF. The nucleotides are TGCGCCAGCAGCTTGGCCGAGGTGTTCTCTGGCTACACCTTC.